One and the same sample provided the 20 T cell receptor beta chains below, sequenced in a study of blood T cell repertoires in COVID-19. Only in-frame clones appear in the TCRdb table, and some are missing; sequencing was by immunoSEQ multiplex PCR. The repertoire holds fewer than 25,000 clones, with roughly 87% as singletons. Sequenced input: peripheral blood. The receptors originated from a man aged 65 to 79 with acute or convalescent COVID-19.

The J gene is TRBJ1-4, the V gene TRBV7-8; 12 nucleotides line up with TRBD1. From germline, CDR1 is SGHVS and CDR2 FQNEAQ. V trimming: 5 bases; J trimming: 8 bases; junction bases outside the gene matches: 9. The CDR3 has 16 amino acids. CDR3 DNA sequence: TGTGCCAGCAGCGACCCGGGACAGGGGGCCCGCGAAAAACTGTTTTTT. Protein sequence: CASSDPGQGAREKLFF.

The chain links TRBV20-1 to TRBJ2-7; D uncertain. CDR1 and CDR2 from the germline V gene are DFQATT and SNEGSKA (reference sequence). The ends were cut back, 2 bases at V and 2 bases at J, with 4 bases in the middle. This CDR3 comprises 11 residues. In DNA form, the CDR3 reads TGCAGTGCTAGACTAGCCTACGAGCAGTACTTC. Translating it yields CSARLAYEQYF.

The chain couples TRBV28 to TRBJ1-1; possibly TRBD1 for D (5 bases). Germline V CDR1 and CDR2: MDHEN, SYDVKM. This CDR3 is built from 15 residues. The V end lost 4 bases, the J end lost 3 bases, and 15 bases lay between the germline ends. CDR3 sequence: CASSSLGQMDTEAFF. In DNA form, the CDR3 reads TGTGCCAGCAGTTCCCTGGGGCAGATGGACACTGAAGCTTTCTTT. The full variable domain, completed using reference TRBV28 and TRBJ1-1, is DVKVTQSSRYLVKRTGEKVFLECVQDMDHENMFWYRQDPGLGLRLIYFSYDVKMKEKGDIPEGYSVSREKKERFSLILESASTNQTSMYLCASSSLGQMDTEAFFGQGTRLTVV.

The CDR3 loop is CASSFPGTSYGYTF. As DNA, the CDR3 is TGTGCCAGCAGCTTCCCCGGGACATCCTATGGCTACACCTTC. This chain uses TRBV6-5 with TRBJ1-2, with a weak D call TRBD1 (6 bases). The CDR3 is 14 residues long. Germline lookup yields CDR1 MNHEY and CDR2 SVGAGI. V was trimmed by 6 bases and J by 4 bases, leaving 15 bases between them.

This clone occurred once. The CDR3, as DNA: TGTGCCAGCAGCTTTGGCAGTACCGTATCAGAGCAGTTCTTC. This codes for CASSFGSTVSEQFF. The chain recombines TRBV5-5 with TRBJ2-1; D gene uncertain. Trimming stripped 2 bases from V and 10 bases from J, with 16 bases between. Looked up from germline, CDR1 is SGHKS and CDR2 is YYEKEE (reference sequence). This CDR3 has 14 residues.

The sample holds one count of this clone. The chain joins TRBV29-1 to TRBJ2-2; possibly TRBD1 for D (5 bases). Germline CDR1 and CDR2: SQVTM and ANQGSEA. The CDR3 contains 12 residues. Trimming pared 2 bases from V and 5 bases from J, leaving 6 bases between. The CDR3 loop reads CSVERGTGELFF. The CDR3 bases are TGCAGCGTTGAAAGGGGAACCGGGGAGCTGTTTTTT.

This chain joins TRBV7-2 and TRBJ2-1, with D possibly matching TRBD2 (5 bases). This CDR3 has 17 amino acids. Trimming removed 4 bases from V and 0 bases from J, with 16 bases in between. Germline CDR1 is SGHTA and CDR2 is FQGNSA. This CDR3 reads CASSWGRRASSYNEQFF. CDR3 nucleotide sequence: TGTGCCAGCAGCTGGGGTAGGCGGGCGAGCTCCTACAATGAGCAGTTCTTC. Full variable domain (outside the CDR3, taken from reference TRBV7-2 and TRBJ2-1): GAGVSQSPSNKVTEKGKDVELRCDPISGHTALYWYRQSLGQGLEFLIYFQGNSAPDKSGLPSDRFSAERTGGSVSTLTIQRTQQEDSAVYLCASSWGRRASSYNEQFFGPGTRLTVL.

V is TRBV28 and J is TRBJ2-2; a weak D match, TRBD1 (5 bases). CDR3 length equals 14 residues. Germline CDR1 is MDHEN and CDR2 is SYDVKM. The germline V and J ends were trimmed by 7 bases and 7 bases, with 16 bases remaining between them. CDR3 nucleotide sequence: TGTGCCAGCATAAAGCAGGGCGGCCGCGGGGAGCTGTTTTTT. Translated: CASIKQGGRGELFF.

CDR3 protein: CASSLTSGAYEQYF. Written as DNA, the CDR3 is TGTGCCAGCAGCTTAACTAGCGGAGCCTACGAGCAGTACTTC. The V gene is TRBV7-2, the J gene TRBJ2-7; 8 bases are a match to TRBD2. Germline values: CDR1 SGHTA, CDR2 FQGNSA. This CDR3 region has 14 residues. With V trimmed by 2 bases and J by 2 bases, 2 bases remained unmatched.

This clone was counted a single time. The J gene is TRBJ2-1, the V gene TRBV19, with a possible D match to TRBD1 (6 bases). Trimming removed 6 bases from V and 0 bases from J, with 12 bases in between. Germline values: CDR1 LNHDA, CDR2 SQIVND (reference sequence). The CDR3 is made up of 15 amino acids. For the CDR3, the DNA is TGTGCCAGTAGGAGGGGGTTCGGCTCCTACAATGAGCAGTTCTTC. Encoded protein: CASRRGFGSYNEQFF.

This clone was detected only once. The rearrangement links TRBV6-6 to TRBJ2-5; D remains unclear. Trimming left V 1 base short and J 1 base short, with 10 bases between. Germline lookup yields CDR1 MNHNY and CDR2 SVGAGI (reference sequence). The CDR3 spans 15 residues. The CDR3 nucleotides read TGTGCCAGCAGTTACTGGCAGGCCGTCCAAGAGACCCAGTACTTC. Translated: CASSYWQAVQETQYF.

V gene TRBV4-3 combines with J gene TRBJ1-2; 8 nucleotides agree with TRBD1. J gave up 4 bases and V 0 bases, and 19 bases lay outside the gene matches. The CDR3 is 20 residues long. Germline V lookup: CDR1 LGHNA, CDR2 YSLEER. The CDR3 nucleotides read TGCGCCAGCAGCCAAGACCCCCCAGGGGGCGCCGGTTTATTGATCTATGGCTACACCTTC. Amino acid sequence: CASSQDPPGGAGLLIYGYTF.

The rearrangement uses TRBV19 and TRBJ1-6; D is unresolved. The CDR3 has 19 amino acids. Germline V gene lookup returns CDR1 LNHDA and CDR2 SQIVND (reference sequence). Trimming stripped 5 bases from V and 0 bases from J, with 20 bases between. CDR3 region: CASSLELTAGSSYNSPLHF. The CDR3 nucleotides are TGTGCCAGTAGTCTGGAACTAACAGCGGGGAGCTCCTATAATTCACCCCTCCACTTT.

This chain joins TRBV20-1 and TRBJ1-6; D not resolved. V lost 3 bases, J lost 0 bases, and 6 bases lay in between. In germline, CDR1 is DFQATT, CDR2 SNEGSKA (reference sequence). The CDR3 runs to 14 residues. The CDR3, as DNA: TGCAGTGCTAGTTCGGGCTCCTATAATTCACCCCTCCACTTT. This translates into CSASSGSYNSPLHF.

This chain links TRBV10-3 with TRBJ2-2; a possible D gene is TRBD2 (7 bases). Trimming shortened V by 10 bases and J by 6 bases, and 12 bases separated the two germline ends. Germline V gene data show CDR1 as ENHRY and CDR2 as SYGVKD. The CDR3 consists of 12 residues. CDR3: CATGEGAGELFF. The CDR3 DNA reads as TGTGCCACGGGGGAGGGGGCCGGGGAGCTGTTTTTT.

The chain recombines TRBV27 with TRBJ2-7; the match to TRBD1 covers 8 bases. Germline assignment: CDR1 MNHEY and CDR2 SMNVEV (reference sequence). The CDR3 length is 17 residues. Germline trimming cut 4 bases from V and 4 bases from J; bases unmatched to any gene: 15. CDR3 coding DNA: TGTGCCAGCAGTTCCCCCTCCCGGCAGGGGGCCTGGTACGAGCAGTACTTC. It translates to CASSSPSRQGAWYEQYF.

V and J are TRBV19 and TRBJ1-6, with D possibly being TRBD1 (5 bases). CDR1 is LNHDA, CDR2 SQIVND, per germline (reference sequence). Trimming pared 3 bases from V and 9 bases from J, leaving 18 bases between. CDR3 length: 16 residues. CDR3 bases: TGTGCCAGTAGTATGGAGTCGGCAGGGATTGTTTCACCCCTCCACTTT. This gives the protein CASSMESAGIVSPLHF.

This clone was seen only once. V and J are TRBV24-1 and TRBJ2-1; 7 nucleotides align to TRBD2. This CDR3 is built from 14 residues. From germline, CDR1 is KGHDR and CDR2 SFDVKD. The J segment lost 7 bases and the V segment lost 6 bases, leaving 8 bases of the junction unmatched. CDR3 loop: CATSHRGGRNEQFF. In DNA, the CDR3 is TGTGCCACCAGTCACCGCGGGGGTCGGAATGAGCAGTTCTTC.

The chain uses TRBV12-3 or TRBV12-4 and TRBJ1-6, with unresolved D. V lost 3 bases to trimming and J lost 9 bases, with 9 bases between them. The length of the CDR3 is 13 residues. The CDR3 DNA follows: TGTGCCAGCAGTTTGTCCGGAGTTTCACCCCTCCACTTT. Protein sequence: CASSLSGVSPLHF.

J is TRBJ1-3 and V is TRBV3-1 (or the pseudogene TRBV3-2); D is perhaps TRBD1 (6 bases). Deletions cut 3 bases from V and 5 bases from J, with 8 bases between. The CDR3 sequence is 13 residues long. Germline V gene sequence: CDR1 LGHDT, CDR2 YNNKEL (reference sequence). CDR3 DNA sequence: TGTGCCAGCAGCCACCAGGGGCGAAACACCATATATTTT. Translated, it gives CASSHQGRNTIYF.